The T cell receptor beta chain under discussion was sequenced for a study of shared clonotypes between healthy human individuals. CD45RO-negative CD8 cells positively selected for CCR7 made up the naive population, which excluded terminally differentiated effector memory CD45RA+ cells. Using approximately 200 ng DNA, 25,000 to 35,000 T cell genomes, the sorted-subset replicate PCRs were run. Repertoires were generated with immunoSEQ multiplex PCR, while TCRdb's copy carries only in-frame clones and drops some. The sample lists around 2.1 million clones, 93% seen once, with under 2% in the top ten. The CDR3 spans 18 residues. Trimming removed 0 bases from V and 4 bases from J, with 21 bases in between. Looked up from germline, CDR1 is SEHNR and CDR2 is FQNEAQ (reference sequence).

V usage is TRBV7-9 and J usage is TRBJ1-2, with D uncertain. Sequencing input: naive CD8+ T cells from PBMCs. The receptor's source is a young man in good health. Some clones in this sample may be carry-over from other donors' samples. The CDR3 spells CASSLALTPAGSGYGYTF. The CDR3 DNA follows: TGTGCCAGCAGCTTAGCGTTAACCCCCGCGGGGAGCGGCTATGGCTACACCTTC. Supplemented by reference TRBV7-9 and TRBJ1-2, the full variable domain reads DTGVSQNPRHKITKRGQNVTFRCDPISEHNRLYWYRQTLGQGPEFLTYFQNEAQLEKSRLLSDRFSAERPKGSFSTLEIQRTEQGDSAMYLCASSLALTPAGSGYGYTFGSGTRLTVV.